A single sample gave rise to the 21 T cell receptor beta chains below, sequenced in a study of response to subunit inactivated influenza vaccine (dated by TCRdb to 2016 to 2019). Library prep was done by RT-PCR. Data came from an Illumina HiSeq 2500. The public reads were quality trimmed at Q25 with fastp and then assembled into clones with MiXCR by TCRdb, keeping productive beta chains. Records with the same CDR3 protein are collapsed into one entry carrying the most frequent genes and DNA. In this sample the table shows roughly 650,000 distinct CDR3 sequences, roughly 15% of which occur a single time. The leading ten clones occupy around 7.6% of the sample. The sample here was PBMCs from blood, taken 14 to 15 days before vaccination. The receptors derive from a man aged 45-60 years who received an inactivated influenza vaccine. Donor details come from another sample of the same person, matched by shared clones.

This clonotype was found many times. The genes are TRBV5-1 and TRBJ1-2, with a tentative D call TRBD1 (5 bases). From germline, CDR1 is SGHRS and CDR2 YFSETQ. V lost 0 bases and J lost 4, with 10 bases in between. CDR3 length: 14 amino acids. The CDR3 is CASSLAAGSYGYTF. The CDR3 DNA reads TGCGCCAGCAGCTTGGCCGCAGGGAGCTATGGCTACACCTTC.

This rearrangement joins TRBV5-4 to TRBJ2-2; TRBD1 agrees at 8 bases. V shed 4 bases and J 6 bases; nucleotides not matched to a gene: 14. The germline V gene encodes CDR1 SGHNT and CDR2 YYREEE (reference sequence). The length of the CDR3 is 17 residues. CDR3 nucleotides: TGTGCCAGCAGCCCTCCCTTTGGGCAGGGGGCCCCCGGGGAGCTGTTTTTT. Its translation is CASSPPFGQGAPGELFF.

This clonotype was counted only a few times. This chain joins TRBV20-1 and TRBJ1-2; D remains unclear. The CDR3 has 13 amino acids. V was shortened by 0 bases and J by 2 bases, with 7 bases between the two germline ends. Germline V gene sequence: CDR1 DFQATT, CDR2 SNEGSKA (reference sequence). The CDR3 spells CSARDHSNYGYTF. The CDR3 DNA reads TGCAGTGCTAGAGATCACAGCAACTATGGCTACACCTTC.

V gene TRBV15 combines with J gene TRBJ2-2; the D is unclear. The CDR3 runs 15 residues. Between the trimmed V and J ends, which lost 2 bases and 6 bases, there was a span of 13 bases. Germline V gene data show CDR1 as LNHNV and CDR2 as YYDKDF (reference sequence). The CDR3 reads CATSRLKTPPGELFF. The CDR3 coding sequence is TGTGCCACCAGCAGACTAAAGACCCCACCCGGGGAGCTGTTTTTT.

The chain joins TRBV28 to TRBJ2-5; 16 bases map to TRBD2. CDR3 length: 18 residues. The V segment lost 6 bases and the J segment 4 bases; nucleotides outside the gene matches: 11. Germline assignment: CDR1 MDHEN and CDR2 SYDVKM. The CDR3 nucleotides read TGTGCCAGCAGCCCCTGGGGGACTAGCGGGAGGGGCCGAGAGACCCAGTACTTC. Translating it yields CASSPWGTSGRGRETQYF.

The J gene is TRBJ2-2, the V gene TRBV2; D gene unclear. Germline-derived CDR1 and CDR2 are SNHLY and FYNNEI. Trimming stripped 6 bases from V and 2 bases from J, with 10 bases between. The CDR3 is made up of 14 amino acids. The DNA for the CDR3 is TGTGCCAGCAGGGGGTTGAGAAACACCGGGGAGCTGTTTTTT. This codes for CASRGLRNTGELFF.

This clonotype was counted a few times. V is TRBV6-2 or TRBV6-3 and J is TRBJ1-5; unclear D gene. The CDR3 loop spans 18 amino acids. V gave up 0 bases and J gave up 2 bases, with 17 bases separating them. The V gene's germline CDR1 is MNHEY and CDR2 SVGEGT. This chain's CDR3 is CASSYSPQRGRRNQPQHF. CDR3 in DNA: TGTGCCAGCAGTTACTCACCCCAGCGGGGAAGGCGCAATCAGCCCCAGCATTTT.

This clonotype came up a few times. The V call is TRBV5-1, the J call TRBJ2-1; 8 bases map to TRBD1. In germline, CDR1 is SGHRS, CDR2 YFSETQ. J was trimmed by 4 bases and V by 1 base; bases with no gene match: 7. This CDR3 region has 16 residues. CDR3: CASSLQGQGSYNEQFF. The CDR3 nucleotides read TGCGCCAGCAGCTTGCAAGGACAGGGTTCGTACAATGAGCAGTTCTTC.

This clonotype was detected many times. The chain recombines TRBV19 with TRBJ1-2; unclear D gene. Deletions cut 3 bases from V and 4 bases from J, with 18 bases between. Germline V gene data show CDR1 as LNHDA and CDR2 as SQIVND (reference sequence). The CDR3 contains 16 residues. This chain's CDR3 is CASSILTAGSSYGYTF. CDR3 nucleotides: TGTGCCAGTAGTATTTTGACCGCCGGGTCGAGCTATGGCTACACCTTC.

The chain is built from TRBV20-1 and TRBJ2-2; D is perhaps TRBD1 (5 bases). Germline CDR1 is DFQATT and CDR2 is SNEGSKA (reference sequence). The CDR3 length is 15 residues. V lost 3 bases and J 1 base, leaving 12 bases between the germline ends. The CDR3 loop is CSASLGTGNTGELFF. The CDR3 DNA sequence: TGCAGTGCTAGCCTGGGCACAGGGAACACCGGGGAGCTGTTTTTT.

The chain is built from TRBV9 and TRBJ2-5, with D possibly being TRBD1 or TRBD2 (5 bases each). Germline V gene sequence: CDR1 SGDLS, CDR2 YYNGEE. Trimming pared 8 bases from V and 2 bases from J, leaving 19 bases between. This CDR3 contains 15 residues. CDR3: CASTLGPDPQETQYF. For the CDR3, the DNA is TGTGCCAGTACCCTGGGACCAGACCCACAAGAGACCCAGTACTTC.

This clonotype was seen a handful of times. This chain links TRBV6-6 with TRBJ2-1, with D uncertain. Trimming left V 3 bases short and J 7 bases short, with 7 bases between. The V gene's germline CDR1 is MNHNY and CDR2 SVGAGI (reference sequence). There are 12 residues in the CDR3. CDR3 in amino acids: CASSYRANEQFF. In DNA form, the CDR3 reads TGTGCCAGCAGTTATAGGGCGAATGAGCAGTTCTTC.

The V and J genes are TRBV6-5 and TRBJ2-2, with a possible D match to TRBD1 (5 bases). CDR1 and CDR2 (germline): MNHEY, SVGAGI. V shed 3 bases and J shed 1 base, with 9 bases lying between them. The CDR3 is made up of 15 amino acids. CDR3 sequence (DNA): TGTGCCAGCAGTTATCTAGGACAGAACACCGGGGAGCTGTTTTTT. Protein sequence: CASSYLGQNTGELFF.

V usage is TRBV30 and J usage is TRBJ2-7, with TRBD2 as a possible D gene (6 bases). Trimming stripped 5 bases from V and 2 bases from J, with 16 bases between. The germline CDR1 and CDR2 sequences are GTSNPN and SVGIG (reference sequence). The CDR3 has 14 amino acids. CDR3: CAWGKVLAAYEQYF. CDR3 in DNA: TGTGCCTGGGGAAAAGTACTAGCAGCCTACGAGCAGTACTTC.

This clonotype was counted only a few times. V is TRBV29-1 and J is TRBJ2-7; TRBD2 is a possible D gene (8 bases). The V and J ends lost 2 bases and 3 bases respectively, with 14 bases between them. Germline V gene sequence: CDR1 SQVTM, CDR2 ANQGSEA. This CDR3 region has 14 residues. In DNA form, the CDR3 reads TGCAGCGTTGAAAAGCGGGGGACAGACTACGAGCAGTACTTC. Translation gives CSVEKRGTDYEQYF.

The rearrangement links TRBV11-2 to TRBJ2-7; no clear D. This CDR3 region has 15 residues. Germline V gene data show CDR1 as SGHAT and CDR2 as FQNNGV. V was trimmed by 5 bases and J by 0 bases, leaving 14 bases between them. The CDR3 DNA sequence: TGTGCCAGCAGCGCAACAGCTCGTAGCTCCTACGAGCAGTACTTC. It yields the protein CASSATARSSYEQYF.

This clonotype appeared many times. The rearrangement uses TRBV20-1 and TRBJ2-1, with TRBD2 as a possible D gene (7 bases). The V gene's germline CDR1 is DFQATT and CDR2 SNEGSKA (reference sequence). Trimming removed 0 bases at V and 0 bases at J, with 12 bases between. The CDR3 is 16 residues long. CDR3: CSAREVRGPSYNEQFF. DNA for the CDR3: TGCAGTGCTAGAGAGGTGCGGGGGCCCTCCTACAATGAGCAGTTCTTC.

This chain connects TRBV18 to TRBJ1-2; TRBD1 is a possible D gene (5 bases). The CDR3 is made up of 19 amino acids. The V and J ends lost 3 bases and 1 base respectively, with 24 bases between them. Germline lookup yields CDR1 KGHSH and CDR2 LQKENI. The CDR3 is CASSPYLPGSRTDNYGYTF. In DNA, the CDR3 is TGTGCCAGCTCACCCTATCTTCCAGGGTCAAGGACTGATAACTATGGCTACACCTTC. Supplemented by reference TRBV18 and TRBJ1-2, the full variable domain reads NAGVMQNPRHLVRRRGQEARLRCSPMKGHSHVYWYRQLPEEGLKFMVYLQKENIIDESGMPKERFSAEFPKEGPSILRIQQVVRGDSAAYFCASSPYLPGSRTDNYGYTFGSGTRLTVV.

This clonotype has a handful of counts. V is TRBV5-1 and J is TRBJ2-1; 9 nucleotides match TRBD2. CDR3 size: 16 residues. The junction had 10 bases not matched to a gene; V was cut back by 0 bases and J by 9 bases. Germline-derived CDR1 and CDR2 are SGHRS and YFSETQ. CDR3 DNA sequence: TGCGCCAGCAGCTTGGCCGGCGGGAGGGCCAATGGTGAGCAGTTCTTC. Amino acid sequence: CASSLAGGRANGEQFF.

Only a few counts were recorded for this clonotype. This chain connects TRBV9 to TRBJ2-1; 7 bases fit TRBD1. Germline CDR1 SGDLS, CDR2 YYNGEE. V lost 0 bases to trimming and J lost 7 bases; unmatched junction nucleotides: 1. The CDR3 covers 13 residues. CDR3 DNA: TGTGCCAGCAGCGTAGGGACAGGAAATGAGCAGTTCTTC. Translated, it gives CASSVGTGNEQFF.

This chain joins TRBV6-2 or TRBV6-3 and TRBJ2-7, with TRBD2 matching over 14 bases. CDR1 is MNHEY and CDR2 is SVGEGT in the germline V gene. CDR3 length: 15 amino acids. V lost 5 bases and J lost 2; bases outside the gene matches: 2. The CDR3 nucleotides are TGTGCCAGCAGTGGACTAGCGGGGGGACCCTACGAGCAGTACTTC. Translating it yields CASSGLAGGPYEQYF.